Given below is one T cell receptor beta chain in context. This entry is derived from a study of blood T cell repertoires in COVID-19. The protocol was immunoSEQ multiplex PCR, while the TCRdb copy is restricted to in-frame clones and leaves out a portion. The sample has some 150,000 clones, roughly 80% seen once. Germline lookup yields CDR1 MDHEN and CDR2 SYDVKM. The CDR3 length is 14 residues. The V and J ends lost 6 bases and 7 bases, in that order; junction bases with no gene match: 9. The TCR sequence derives from a human donor in a cohort sampled during active COVID-19. The sample was peripheral blood. The rearrangement uses TRBV28 and TRBJ2-7, with 10 bases matching TRBD1. The CDR3 loop is CASSMRDRGWEQYF. The DNA for the CDR3 is TGTGCCAGCAGCATGAGGGACAGGGGTTGGGAGCAGTACTTC.